The 20 T cell receptor beta chains presented below share a single source sample, sequenced in a study of read filtering for tumor transcriptome and immune sequencing. This library used approximately 370 ng RNA and molecular barcoded adaptors spanning alpha/delta and beta/gamma chains. A single record per CDR3 protein comes from TCRdb applying MiXCR to the reads. In the table there are some 120,000 distinct CDR3 sequences, roughly 13% of which are singletons. The sample was a population of CD138-negative cells sorted from bone marrow. The receptors here all came from a donor aged 40 or older with multiple myeloma.

This clonotype has ten or more counts. V is TRBV15 and J is TRBJ1-5, with a weak D call TRBD1 (5 bases). With 0 bases removed from V and 9 bases from J, the gap between germline ends came to 12 bases. The length of the CDR3 is 14 residues. Germline CDR1 LNHNV, CDR2 YYDKDF (reference sequence). The CDR3 region is CATSRDPEGSPQHF. CDR3 DNA sequence: TGTGCCACCAGCAGAGATCCGGAGGGGTCGCCCCAGCATTTT.

The chain uses TRBV20-1 and TRBJ2-1; 13 bases line up with TRBD2. This CDR3 contains 18 residues. Germline CDR1 is DFQATT and CDR2 is SNEGSKA (reference sequence). Trimming removed 5 bases from V and 0 bases from J; junction bases left unmatched: 10. CDR3 region: CSAQATSGGPTSYNEQFF. The CDR3 coding sequence is TGCAGTGCTCAAGCGACTAGCGGGGGGCCAACCTCCTACAATGAGCAGTTCTTC.

With regard to this clonotype: The likely explanation is a read error, given a far larger clone one base away. The V gene is TRBV3-2, the J gene TRBJ2-1. The DNA end favors TRBJ2-7, so the J call may be wrong. TRBV3-2 constitutes a pseudogene. The length of the CDR3 is 14 residues. CDR3 region: CASSMESSYNEQYF. Written as DNA, the CDR3 is TGTGCCAGCTCTATGGAGAGCTCCTACAATGAGCAGTACTTC.

This clonotype was detected ten times or more. The chain joins TRBV6-4 to TRBJ1-5, with TRBD1 identical over 8 bases. The CDR3 length is 15 residues. After removal of 3 bases from V and 2 bases from J, the junction contained 3 bases not matched to a gene. Per germline, CDR1 MRHNA and CDR2 SNTAGT. CDR3 bases: TGTGCCAGCAGTGAGACAGGGGAAGGCAATCAGCCCCAGCATTTT. It yields the protein CASSETGEGNQPQHF.

In regard to this clonotype: This may arise from a read error, as a much more abundant clone is one base away. This chain joins TRBV25-1 and TRBJ1-2; D remains unclear. The CDR3 spans 14 residues. Germline values: CDR1 MGHDK, CDR2 SYGVNS. The CDR3 is CDSSDRSRPHGYTF. The CDR3 DNA sequence: TGTGACAGCAGTGATAGGTCCCGACCCCATGGCTACACCTTC.

This clonotype was seen ten or more times. V and J are TRBV6-6 and TRBJ2-5, with 8 bases aligning to TRBD2. CDR1 MNHNY and CDR2 SVGAGI come from the germline V gene (reference sequence). The CDR3 extends over 15 amino acids. V lost 6 bases to trimming and J lost 5 bases; unmatched junction nucleotides: 11. In DNA form, the CDR3 reads TGTGCCAGCAGCCCCAGCGGGCGGGAGGATGAGACCCAGTACTTC. Its protein is CASSPSGREDETQYF.

To note about this clonotype: This clone may be a read error of a much larger clone one base away. The rearrangement links TRBV4-1 to TRBJ2-3; D gene uncertain. The CDR3 length is 16 residues. The germline V gene encodes CDR1 MGHRA and CDR2 YSYEKL. Trimming took off 1 base at V and 2 bases at J, with 13 bases between the two ends. CDR3 coding DNA: TGCGCCAGCAGCCAAGCCAGCGCGAAGAACACAGATACGCAGTATTTT. Its translation: CASSQASAKNTDTQYF.

This clonotype was counted many times. This sequence joins TRBV20-1 and TRBJ2-1, with 8 positions matching TRBD2. The CDR3 consists of 18 residues. Trimming took 0 bases from V and 7 from J; bases not matched to a gene: 17. Germline CDR1 is DFQATT and CDR2 is SNEGSKA (reference sequence). Here the CDR3 reads CSARDPRWSGSGLNEQFF. DNA of the CDR3: TGCAGTGCTAGAGATCCCCGGTGGAGCGGGAGTGGCCTAAATGAGCAGTTCTTC.

This clonotype was seen many times. This rearrangement joins TRBV11-2 to TRBJ1-1; the D is unclear. CDR1 and CDR2 (germline): SGHAT, FQNNGV. This CDR3 has 10 residues. With 4 bases removed from V and 12 bases from J, the gap between germline ends came to 9 bases. CDR3 DNA: TGTGCCAGCAGCTCCCTCGGGACTTTCTTT. Its translation: CASSSLGTFF. The full variable domain, completed using reference TRBV11-2 and TRBJ1-1, is EAGVAQSPRYKIIEKRQSVAFWCNPISGHATLYWYQQILGQGPKLLIQFQNNGVVDDSQLPKDRFSAERLKGVDSTLKIQPAKLEDSAVYLCASSSLGTFFGQGTRLTVV.

This clonotype was recorded at least ten times. The rearrangement joins TRBV12-3 or TRBV12-4 to TRBJ1-2; no reliable D call. Trimming pared 3 bases from V and 4 bases from J, leaving 12 bases between. This CDR3 comprises 14 residues. This CDR3 reads CASSFAESGYGYTF. CDR3 DNA: TGTGCCAGCAGTTTTGCGGAGTCGGGCTATGGCTACACCTTC.

At least ten counts were recorded for this clonotype. This rearrangement joins TRBV20-1 to TRBJ2-1; TRBD2 aligns across 14 bases. The trim removed 6 bases at V and 8 bases at J, leaving 0 bases unmatched. Looked up from germline, CDR1 is DFQATT and CDR2 is SNEGSKA (reference sequence). This CDR3 is 12 amino acids long. The CDR3 bases are TGCAGTGCGGGACTAGCGGGAGATGAGCAGTTCTTC. Translated, it gives CSAGLAGDEQFF.

V usage is TRBV3-1 and J usage is TRBJ2-3, with 7 bases fitting TRBD2. Germline CDR1 LGHDT, CDR2 YNNKEL (reference sequence). The CDR3 extends over 14 amino acids. After removal of 4 bases from V and 11 bases from J, the junction contained 12 bases not matched to a gene. The CDR3 region has the DNA TGTGCCAGCAGCCGCGGGACTACCCCTTTGGGGCAGTATTTT. This gives the protein CASSRGTTPLGQYF.

In its sample, this clonotype was seen a few times. A read error may be the cause here, since a much bigger clone is one base away. The rearrangement uses TRBV5-1 and TRBJ2-7; 9 nucleotides align to TRBD1. This CDR3 contains 15 residues. CDR1 SGHRS and CDR2 YFSETQ come from the germline V gene. The CDR3 DNA sequence: TGCGCCGGCAGCGACGGGACAGGGTCGGTTTACGAGCAGTACTTC. It is translated as CAGSDGTGSVYEQYF.

The chain employs TRBV27 and TRBJ1-3, with 7 bases aligning to TRBD1. Germline V gene lookup returns CDR1 MNHEY and CDR2 SMNVEV (reference sequence). The trim removed 7 bases at V and 0 bases at J, leaving 3 bases unmatched. The CDR3 spans 14 residues. CDR3 DNA: TGTGCCAGCAAGGGGGCCAACTCTGGAAACACCATATATTTT. It encodes CASKGANSGNTIYF.

Of note for this clonotype: Given a far larger clone just one base away, this is likely a sequencing read error. CDR3 residues: CASSLRSGTHLNSEQFF. DNA for the CDR3: TGTGCCAGCAGCTTAAGGTCGGGCACACACCTGAACAGTGAGCAGTTCTTC. The genes are TRBV7-6 and TRBJ2-1; D not resolved. In germline, CDR1 is SGHVS, CDR2 FNYEAQ. This CDR3 has 17 residues. Trimming took off 2 bases at V and 9 bases at J, with 23 bases between the two ends.

Comments on this clonotype: Sequence at one end of the junction differs from germline and may be a read error. J is TRBJ2-7 and V is TRBV19; 8 positions match TRBD2. Germline V gene lookup returns CDR1 LNHDA and CDR2 SQIVND (reference sequence). This CDR3 region has 15 residues. CDR3 DNA: TGTGCCAGTAGTATCCAAGCGGGAGCCACCTACGAGCAGTGCTTC. Its translation is CASSIQAGATYEQCF. Complete variable domain (other parts from reference TRBV19 and TRBJ2-7): DGGITQSPKYLFRKEGQNVTLSCEQNLNHDAMYWYRQDPGQGLRLIYYSQIVNDFQKGDIAEGYSVSREKKESFPLTVTSAQKNPTAFYLCASSIQAGATYEQCFGPGTRLTVT.

There are many counts of this clonotype. The V gene is TRBV15, the J gene TRBJ2-5; maybe TRBD2 (5 bases). Germline lookup yields CDR1 LNHNV and CDR2 YYDKDF (reference sequence). The CDR3 contains 16 residues. V lost 0 bases and J lost 2, with 13 bases in between. CDR3 loop: CATSRDPGVGQETQYF. DNA of the CDR3: TGTGCCACCAGCAGAGATCCCGGGGTAGGGCAAGAGACCCAGTACTTC.

This clonotype was seen more than once but under ten times. The genes are TRBV12-3 or TRBV12-4 and TRBJ2-3; 7 positions match TRBD2. V gave up 1 base and J gave up 8 bases; unmatched junction bases: 3. CDR3 length: 13 amino acids. This CDR3 is CASSLVERGTQYF. DNA of the CDR3: TGTGCCAGCAGTTTAGTGGAGCGGGGTACGCAGTATTTT.

This clonotype was seen many times. This chain joins TRBV7-6 and TRBJ2-2, with D unresolved. V was pared by 3 bases and J by 4 bases, with 3 bases between. The CDR3 sequence is 12 residues long. The V gene's germline CDR1 is SGHVS and CDR2 FNYEAQ. The CDR3, as DNA: TGTGCCAGCAGCTTCAGCACCGGGGAGCTGTTTTTT. Translation: CASSFSTGELFF.

This clonotype was found many times. This sequence joins TRBV28 and TRBJ2-5; 8 bases agree with TRBD1. The CDR3 extends over 15 amino acids. V dropped 6 bases and J dropped 2; count of bases not matched to a gene: 8. Germline V gene lookup returns CDR1 MDHEN and CDR2 SYDVKM. CDR3 residues: CASRYPGQVQETQYF. In DNA, the CDR3 is TGTGCCAGCAGATACCCGGGACAGGTACAAGAGACCCAGTACTTC.